Following are 30 T cell receptor beta chains from one sample sequenced in a study of CD8+CD57+ T cells in acquired aplastic anemia. Template material for TCR beta VDJ and CDR3 profiling consisted of genomic DNA. One entry per CDR3 protein results from TCRdb running MiXCR on the reads. Among some 150,000 distinct CDR3 sequences listed, less than 45% were seen once. The sequenced material came from sorted CD4+, CD8+, or CD8+CD57+ T cells (not recorded which) from PBMCs. Every receptor here comes from a human donor in good health, serving as a control.

This clonotype was seen ten or more times. This chain links TRBV5-1 with TRBJ2-7, with D unresolved. The CDR3 is 14 residues long. CDR1 SGHRS and CDR2 YFSETQ come from the germline V gene. The germline V and J ends were trimmed by 0 bases and 3 bases, with 10 bases remaining between them. CDR3 region: CASSLAGRYYEQYF. CDR3 nucleotides: TGCGCCAGCAGCTTGGCCGGACGGTACTACGAGCAGTACTTC.

The chain uses TRBV29-1 and TRBJ2-5; D is perhaps TRBD1 (6 bases). CDR3 size: 13 residues. V dropped 4 bases and J dropped 5 bases, with 14 bases sitting between them. Germline V CDR1 and CDR2: SQVTM, ANQGSEA. The CDR3: CSVVSRGVETQYF. CDR3 nucleotides: TGCAGCGTTGTGTCCAGGGGTGTGGAGACCCAGTACTTC.

The V call is TRBV9, the J call TRBJ2-1, with TRBD1 identical over 9 bases. This CDR3 has 17 amino acids. J lost 7 bases, V lost 0 bases, and 11 bases had no gene match. Germline V gene sequence: CDR1 SGDLS, CDR2 YYNGEE. CDR3 sequence reads: CASSVGLDRGGTNEQFF. In nucleotides, the CDR3 is TGTGCCAGCAGCGTAGGCTTAGACAGGGGGGGCACAAATGAGCAGTTCTTC.

There are many counts of this clonotype. The chain is built from TRBV6-1 and TRBJ2-7; D may be TRBD1 (5 bases). V dropped 5 bases and J dropped 12 bases, with 17 bases sitting between them. Germline loops: CDR1 MNHNS, CDR2 SASEGT. This CDR3 comprises 12 residues. As DNA, the CDR3 is TGTGCCAGCAGTCCCAATCCAGGGATTCGGTACTTC. It codes for CASSPNPGIRYF.

Many counts were recorded for this clonotype. The gene calls are TRBV27 and TRBJ1-5; D gene uncertain. The CDR3 contains 13 residues. From germline, CDR1 is MNHEY and CDR2 SMNVEV (reference sequence). V was trimmed by 5 bases and J by 3 bases, leaving 8 bases between them. CDR3 DNA sequence: TGTGCCAGCAGTAGACTCAACAATCAGCCCCAGCATTTT. Translation gives CASSRLNNQPQHF.

V usage is TRBV25-1 and J usage is TRBJ1-5; a possible D gene is TRBD1 (5 bases). Per the germline V gene, CDR1 is MGHDK and CDR2 is SYGVNS. The germline V and J ends were trimmed by 2 bases and 9 bases, with 11 bases remaining between them. The CDR3 spans 13 residues. In DNA form, the CDR3 reads TGTGCCAGCAGTGAAGCCCAAACAGGGCCCCAGCATTTT. Translating gives CASSEAQTGPQHF.

This clonotype was found a few times. The rearrangement links TRBV19 to TRBJ1-5; 8 nucleotides align to TRBD1. In germline, CDR1 is LNHDA, CDR2 SQIVND (reference sequence). V dropped 9 bases and J dropped 4; count of bases not matched to a gene: 11. The CDR3 has 15 residues. The CDR3 sequence: CASSRTGFWNQPQHF. CDR3 DNA: TGTGCCAGCAGCAGGACAGGGTTTTGGAATCAGCCCCAGCATTTT.

The rearrangement links TRBV29-1 to TRBJ2-7, with 8 bases lining up with TRBD2. V was clipped by 2 bases and J by 2 bases; unmatched bases: 8. The CDR3 loop spans 15 amino acids. Germline assignment: CDR1 SQVTM and CDR2 ANQGSEA. The CDR3 sequence is CSVEFWAGGTYEQYF. In DNA form, the CDR3 reads TGCAGCGTTGAATTTTGGGCGGGAGGCACCTACGAGCAGTACTTC.

The V call is TRBV10-2, the J call TRBJ1-4; the D gene is possibly TRBD1 (5 bases). The CDR3 has 15 amino acids. Germline CDR1 WSHSY, CDR2 SAAADI. Trimming cost V 3 bases and J 8 bases, with 16 bases left between them. Here the CDR3 reads CASSERLGAGEKLFF. The DNA of the CDR3 is TGCGCCAGCAGTGAACGGCTCGGGGCGGGAGAAAAACTGTTTTTT.

In this sample, this clonotype turned up once. A much larger clone differs from this one at a single base, so this may be a read error. The rearrangement joins TRBV5-4 to TRBJ2-3; possible D gene TRBD1, 5 bases. Germline CDR1 SGHNT, CDR2 YYREEE (reference sequence). This CDR3 has 17 amino acids. The CDR3 DNA reads TGTGCCAGCAGCTTGGGTCGGTCGCTCCTTAGCACAGGTACGCAGTATTTT. It is translated as CASSLGRSLLSTGTQYF.

The CDR3 protein is CATSGTSGAGYGIQYF. CDR3 nucleotide sequence: TGTGCCACCAGCGGTACGTCGGGGGCGGGGTACGGCATTCAGTACTTC. The J gene is TRBJ2-4, the V gene TRBV15; D may match TRBD1 or TRBD2 (6 bases each). The CDR3 is 16 amino acids. The germline V gene has CDR1 LNHNV and CDR2 YYDKDF (reference sequence). V shed 5 bases and J shed 9 bases, with 23 bases lying between them. Using reference TRBV15 and TRBJ2-4 for the parts outside the CDR3, the full variable domain is DAMVIQNPRYQVTQFGKPVTLSCSQTLNHNVMYWYQQKSSQAPKLLFHYYDKDFNNEADTPDNFQSRRPNTSFCFLDIRSPGLGDTAMYLCATSGTSGAGYGIQYFGAGTRLSVL.

A note on this clonotype: This may be a read error, as it is one base from a much larger clone. The missing conserved phenylalanine or tryptophan at the end of this CDR3 makes a read error likely. This rearrangement joins TRBV7-9 to TRBJ1-1; D is undetermined. Germline V gene lookup returns CDR1 SEHNR and CDR2 FQNEAQ (reference sequence). This CDR3 is 12 amino acids long. The V end was cut by 5 bases, the J end by 8 bases, with 12 bases between. CDR3 sequence (DNA): TGTGCCAGCAGCCCCGGAACCGCCGAAGCTTTCTAT. As protein: CASSPGTAEAFY.

This clonotype was observed many times. The chain carries TRBV12-3 or TRBV12-4 and TRBJ2-7; D may correspond to TRBD1 or TRBD2 (5 bases each). This CDR3 has 13 residues. Between the trimmed V and J ends, which lost 3 bases and 7 bases, there was a span of 13 bases. CDR3 in amino acids: CASSFSFEGEQYF. The DNA for the CDR3 is TGTGCCAGCAGTTTTTCGTTTGAGGGGGAGCAGTACTTC.

The V gene is TRBV10-3, the J gene TRBJ1-3, with D possibly being TRBD1 (5 bases). V was trimmed by 4 bases and J by 8 bases, leaving 18 bases between them. Germline V CDR1 and CDR2: ENHRY, SYGVKD. The CDR3 sequence is 15 residues long. The CDR3: CAISGTGANGYTIYF. The CDR3 DNA is TGTGCCATCAGTGGGACCGGGGCAAATGGCTACACCATATATTTT.

This clonotype showed up many times. The chain employs TRBV5-1 and TRBJ2-7; 7 positions match TRBD1. This CDR3 has 16 residues. Trimming at V came to 4 bases and at J to 0 bases, leaving 10 bases not matched to a gene. CDR1 is SGHRS and CDR2 is YFSETQ in the germline V gene. CDR3 in DNA: TGCGCCAGCAGCACTGCGGCCAGGGGGAGCTCCTACGAGCAGTACTTC. It encodes CASSTAARGSSYEQYF.

V and J are TRBV20-1 and TRBJ2-7, with 8 bases lining up with TRBD1. V lost 5 bases, J lost 0 bases, and 6 bases stayed unmatched. This CDR3 has 14 amino acids. CDR1 is DFQATT, CDR2 SNEGSKA, per germline (reference sequence). As DNA, the CDR3 is TGCAGTGCTGCACGACAGGGGAGCTCCTACGAGCAGTACTTC. Translated, it gives CSAARQGSSYEQYF.

Concerning this clonotype itself: One junction end disagrees with the germline gene, perhaps due to a read error. This chain joins TRBV10-3 and TRBJ1-3; the D gene is possibly TRBD1 (6 bases). Germline CDR1 and CDR2: ENHRY and SYGVKD. There are 15 residues in the CDR3. This chain's CDR3 is CASSGGPGARNTIYF. In DNA form, the CDR3 reads TGTGCCAGCAGTGGGGGACCGGGGGCCCGCAACACCATATATTTT.

This clonotype has a count of ten or more. The chain links TRBV19 to TRBJ1-5, with D possibly TRBD1 on 6 matching bases. Germline CDR1 LNHDA, CDR2 SQIVND (reference sequence). The ends were cut back, 7 bases at V and 4 bases at J, with 23 bases in the middle. The CDR3 consists of 17 residues. The CDR3 DNA sequence: TGTGCCAGTAATCGATGGGGGGGCGCGGGTCTTAATCAGCCCCAGCATTTT. Its translation is CASNRWGGAGLNQPQHF.

This clonotype has ten or more counts. The chain joins TRBV4-1 to TRBJ1-2; no clear D. V lost 4 bases and J 2 bases, leaving 17 bases between the germline ends. From germline, CDR1 is MGHRA and CDR2 YSYEKL. There are 16 residues in the CDR3. The CDR3 nucleotides read TGCGCCAGCAGCCTACCGTCAGAGGCACAGAACTATGGCTACACCTTC. Residues: CASSLPSEAQNYGYTF.

This clonotype was seen more than once but under ten times. This may come from a read error, since a much larger clone is one base off. The CDR3 carries no conserved terminal phenylalanine or tryptophan, so it likely arises from a read error. CDR3 sequence: CSAEGGAGHNEKLFL. CDR3 nucleotide sequence: TGCAGTGCTGAGGGGGGTGCGGGTCATAATGAAAAACTGTTTCTT. The chain has TRBV20-1 and TRBJ1-4, with D maybe TRBD1 (6 bases). This CDR3 comprises 15 residues. V was pared by 5 bases and J by 4 bases, with 17 bases between. Germline CDR1 DFQATT, CDR2 SNEGSKA (reference sequence).

This clonotype was detected many times. CDR3 bases: TGTGCCAGTAGCCCGACGGGATACAATGAGCAGTTCTTC. This gives the protein CASSPTGYNEQFF. V is TRBV19 and J is TRBJ2-1; D perhaps matches TRBD2 (5 bases). This CDR3 comprises 13 residues. The germline V gene has CDR1 LNHDA and CDR2 SQIVND (reference sequence). The V and J ends lost 6 bases and 4 bases respectively, with 10 bases between them.

A few counts support this clonotype. V and J are TRBV6-1 and TRBJ1-3; unclear D gene. The V gene lost 3 bases and the J gene lost 2 bases, with 11 bases spanning the gap. CDR3 length equals 15 residues. CDR1 is MNHNS and CDR2 is SASEGT in the germline V gene. As DNA, the CDR3 is TGTGCCAGCAGTGATGGTCCTAGTGCTGGAAACACCATATATTTT. Its protein product is CASSDGPSAGNTIYF.

This clonotype was counted between two and nine times. The chain has TRBV28 and TRBJ1-2; D not certain. Germline V gene data show CDR1 as MDHEN and CDR2 as SYDVKM. The CDR3 spans 15 residues. The V end was cut by 2 bases, the J end by 5 bases, with 15 bases between. The CDR3 DNA is TGTGCCAGCAGTTTAAACCCGGGCCTGGGGTATGGCTACACCTTC. Protein product: CASSLNPGLGYGYTF.

This clonotype appeared many times. The chain has TRBV12-3 or TRBV12-4 and TRBJ2-7; D ambiguous. The CDR3 contains 15 residues. Trimming pared 7 bases from V and 0 bases from J, leaving 16 bases between. The CDR3 is CASKGGWGSSYEQYF. DNA for the CDR3: TGTGCCAGCAAGGGTGGGTGGGGTAGCTCCTACGAGCAGTACTTC.

This clonotype was recorded at least ten times. The chain employs TRBV20-1 and TRBJ1-3; D uncertain. This CDR3 has 13 residues. CDR1 is DFQATT, CDR2 SNEGSKA, per germline (reference sequence). V gave up 3 bases and J gave up 2 bases, with 8 bases separating them. CDR3 nucleotide sequence: TGCAGTGCTAGTGATAGAACTGGAAACACCATATATTTT. Protein: CSASDRTGNTIYF.

V is TRBV20-1 and J is TRBJ2-7; D is ambiguous. CDR1 DFQATT and CDR2 SNEGSKA come from the germline V gene (reference sequence). The CDR3 runs 12 residues. V shed 5 bases and J shed 5 bases, with 13 bases lying between them. The CDR3 DNA reads as TGCAGTGCTCGACGGAAACCCCACGAGCAGTACTTC. Translating gives CSARRKPHEQYF.

Many counts were recorded for this clonotype. The chain has TRBV5-1 and TRBJ1-1; D remains ambiguous. Germline CDR1 and CDR2: SGHRS and YFSETQ. Trimming pared 0 bases from V and 4 bases from J, leaving 10 bases between. The CDR3 loop spans 14 amino acids. The CDR3 DNA reads as TGCGCCAGCAGCTTGGCCGGGGTGGGCACTGAAGCTTTCTTT. This encodes CASSLAGVGTEAFF.

The sample holds many counts of this clonotype. The chain joins TRBV5-4 to TRBJ1-6; D unresolved. CDR3 length: 14 residues. V was cut by 0 bases and J by 7 bases, with 8 bases left in between. CDR1 and CDR2 from the germline V gene are SGHNT and YYREEE (reference sequence). The CDR3 bases are TGTGCCAGCAGCTTGGACAGCCTGAATTCACCCCTCCACTTT. Translating it yields CASSLDSLNSPLHF.

The CDR3 nucleotides read TGTGCTAGGACCGGGTTGGGATCCTCTGGGGCCAACGTCCTGACTTTC. Residues: CARTGLGSSGANVLTF. This rearrangement joins TRBV19 to TRBJ2-6, with no clear D. Looked up from germline, CDR1 is LNHDA and CDR2 is SQIVND (reference sequence). The length of the CDR3 is 16 residues. Supplemented by reference TRBV19 and TRBJ2-6, the full variable domain reads DGGITQSPKYLFRKEGQNVTLSCEQNLNHDAMYWYRQDPGQGLRLIYYSQIVNDFQKGDIAEGYSVSREKKESFPLTVTSAQKNPTAFYLCARTGLGSSGANVLTFGAGSRLTVL.

This clonotype was detected only a few times. The chain uses TRBV7-6 and TRBJ2-3; 11 bases fit TRBD2. Losses at the gene ends were 5 bases for V and 6 bases for J; bases not matched to a gene: 10. CDR1 SGHVS and CDR2 FNYEAQ come from the germline V gene. The CDR3 is 16 residues long. CDR3 region: CASSPTASGRSDTQYF. The CDR3 region has the DNA TGTGCCAGCAGCCCCACGGCTAGCGGGAGGAGTGATACGCAGTATTTT. Together with reference TRBV7-6 and TRBJ2-3, the CDR3 gives the full variable domain: GAGVSQSPRYKVTKRGQDVALRCDPISGHVSLYWYRQALGQGPEFLTYFNYEAQQDKSGLPNDRFSAERPEGSISTLTIQRTEQRDSAMYRCASSPTASGRSDTQYFGPGTRLTVL.